The T cell receptor (beta chain) described here comes from a study of T cells in Graves' hyperthyroidism and ophthalmopathy. The study, taken as a whole, reports: Within blood appeared most thyroid clonotypes that had expanded above 0.001. Separating ophthalmopathy from stable hyperthyroidism was achieved by a 13 V-J model.

As for this clonotype: Its target is not known.

Used for diagnoses were clinical symptoms, serum thyroxine and TRAb, thyroid ultrasound and orbital computed tomography. Researchers took RNA transcripts and amplified the TCR beta CDR3 regions from them. HTBI primers were the set used in a first-round RT-PCR of the TCR CDR3. TCRdb recomputed calls from the multiplex PCR reads with MiXCR, one row per CDR3 protein. The table records 210,000 or so distinct CDR3 sequences, 17% of them present only once. Sequencing used blood. This clonotype was sampled from a man aged 45-65 years with Graves' hyperthyroidism.

The DNA for the CDR3 is TGCAGTGCCCAGGGACTAGCGGGATCTGATACGCAGTATTTT. Protein product: CSAQGLAGSDTQYF. This chain uses TRBV20-1 with TRBJ2-3; 13 bases map to TRBD2. Germline loops: CDR1 DFQATT, CDR2 SNEGSKA (reference sequence). CDR3 length: 14 residues. The trim removed 6 bases at V and 6 bases at J, leaving 6 bases unmatched.